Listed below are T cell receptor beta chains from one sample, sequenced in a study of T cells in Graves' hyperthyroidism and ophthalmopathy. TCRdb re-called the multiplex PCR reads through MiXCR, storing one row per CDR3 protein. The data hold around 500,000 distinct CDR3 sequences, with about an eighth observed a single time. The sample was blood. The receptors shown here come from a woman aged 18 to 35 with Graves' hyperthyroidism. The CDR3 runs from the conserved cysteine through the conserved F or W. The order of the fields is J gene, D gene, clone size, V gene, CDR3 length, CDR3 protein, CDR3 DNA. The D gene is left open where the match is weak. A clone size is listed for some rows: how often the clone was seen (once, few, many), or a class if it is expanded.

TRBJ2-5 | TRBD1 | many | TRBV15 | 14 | CATSGTGAQETQYF | TGTGCCACCAGCGGTACAGGGGCCCAAGAGACCCAGTACTTC
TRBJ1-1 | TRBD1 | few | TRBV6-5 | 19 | CASSYSGTGGIGKNTEAFF | TGTGCCAGCAGTTACTCAGGGACAGGGGGTATCGGAAAGAACACTGAAGCTTTCTTT
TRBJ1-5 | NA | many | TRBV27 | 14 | CASSLRRVDQPQHF | TGTGCCAGCAGTTTACGCAGGGTTGATCAGCCCCAGCATTTT
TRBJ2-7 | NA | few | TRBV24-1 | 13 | CATSDLGGNEQYF | TGTGCCACCAGTGATTTGGGGGGCAACGAGCAGTACTTC
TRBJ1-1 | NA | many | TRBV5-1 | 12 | CASSTGQPGGLF | TGCGCCAGCAGCACAGGACAGCCTGGAGGTCTCTTT
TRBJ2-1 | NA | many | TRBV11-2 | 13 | CASSLAYKDEQFF | TGTGCCAGCAGCTTAGCATACAAGGATGAGCAGTTCTTC
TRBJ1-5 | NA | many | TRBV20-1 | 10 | CSASRNLVHF | TGCAGTGCTAGTCGGAACCTAGTGCATTTT
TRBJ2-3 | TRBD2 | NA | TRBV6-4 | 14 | CASSPLAGADTQYF | TGTGCCAGCAGCCCCCTTGCGGGAGCAGATACGCAGTATTTT
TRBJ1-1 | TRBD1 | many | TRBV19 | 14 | CASSIVSRGTEAFF | TGTGCCAGTAGTATAGTGAGCAGGGGGACTGAAGCTTTCTTT
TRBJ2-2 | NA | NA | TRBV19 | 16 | CASSTTGRLNTGELFF | TGTGCCAGTAGTACCACAGGGCGGCTGAACACCGGGGAGCTGTTTTTT
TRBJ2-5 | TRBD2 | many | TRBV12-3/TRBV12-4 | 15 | CASSLGREGGETQYF | TGTGCCAGCAGTTTAGGGCGGGAGGGCGGAGAGACCCAGTACTTC
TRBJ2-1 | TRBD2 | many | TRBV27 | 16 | CASSLSLVAGVYEQFF | TGTGCCAGCAGTTTATCGTTGGTAGCGGGAGTCTATGAGCAGTTCTTC
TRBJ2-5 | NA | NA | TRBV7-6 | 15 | CASSLDSALLETQYF | TGTGCCAGCAGCTTGGACAGCGCCCTACTGGAGACCCAGTACTTC
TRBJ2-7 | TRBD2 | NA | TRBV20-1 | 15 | CSARDMGLAGYEQYF | TGCAGTGCTAGAGATATGGGACTAGCGGGCTACGAGCAGTACTTC
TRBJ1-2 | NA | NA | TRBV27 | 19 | CASSLIWPPRGAPNYGYTF | TGTGCCAGCAGTTTAATATGGCCCCCTAGGGGGGCCCCTAACTATGGCTACACCTTC
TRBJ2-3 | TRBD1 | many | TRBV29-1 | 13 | CSELTGVRDTQYF | TGCAGCGAACTGACAGGGGTGAGAGATACGCAGTATTTT
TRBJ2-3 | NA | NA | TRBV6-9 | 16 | CASLRRAQYSTDTQYF | TGTGCCAGCCTACGCCGGGCCCAGTATAGCACAGATACGCAGTATTTT
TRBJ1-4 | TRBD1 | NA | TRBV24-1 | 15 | CATSDPGNPGGKLFF | TGTGCCACCAGTGATCCCGGCAACCCAGGGGGAAAACTGTTTTTT
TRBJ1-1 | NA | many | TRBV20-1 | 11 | CSAYKNTEAFF | TGCAGTGCTTATAAGAACACTGAAGCTTTCTTT
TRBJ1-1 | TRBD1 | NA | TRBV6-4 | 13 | CASSDRLTGEAFF | TGTGCCAGCAGTGACCGGCTGACAGGGGAAGCTTTCTTT
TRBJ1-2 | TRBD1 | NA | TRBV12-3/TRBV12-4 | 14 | CASSSRTGSPGYTF | TGTGCCAGCAGTTCCAGGACAGGGAGTCCAGGCTACACCTTC
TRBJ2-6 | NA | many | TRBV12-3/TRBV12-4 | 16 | CASSLAAASGANVLTF | TGTGCCAGCAGTTTGGCAGCGGCCTCTGGGGCCAACGTCCTGACTTTC
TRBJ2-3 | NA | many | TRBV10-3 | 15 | CAISAHSRTRTTQYF | TGTGCCATCAGTGCTCACAGCCGAACTAGGACCACGCAGTATTTT
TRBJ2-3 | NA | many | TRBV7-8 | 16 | CASSTLGGSWPDTQYF | TGTGCCAGCAGCACTCTTGGAGGGAGTTGGCCAGATACGCAGTATTTT
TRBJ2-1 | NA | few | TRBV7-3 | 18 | CASSLRLTRGNRDNEQFF | TGTGCCAGCAGCTTAAGACTAACTCGAGGGAATAGGGACAATGAGCAGTTCTTC
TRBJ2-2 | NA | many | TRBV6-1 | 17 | CASRPPPAGLNTGELFF | TGTGCCAGCAGGCCCCCCCCCGCGGGGTTGAACACCGGGGAGCTGTTTTTT
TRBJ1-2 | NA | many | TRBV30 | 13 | CAWSALTGHGYTF | TGTGCCTGGAGTGCGCTTACAGGGCACGGCTACACCTTC
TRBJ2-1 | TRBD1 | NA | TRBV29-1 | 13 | CSVRTGAYNEQFF | TGCAGCGTAAGGACAGGCGCCTACAATGAGCAGTTCTTC
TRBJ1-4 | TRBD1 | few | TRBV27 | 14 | CASSLDRKGEKLFF | TGTGCCAGCAGTTTGGACAGGAAAGGGGAAAAACTGTTTTTT
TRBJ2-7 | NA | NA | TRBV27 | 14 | CASSQTAGALPQYF | TGTGCCAGCAGCCAGACGGCGGGCGCCCTTCCGCAGTACTTC
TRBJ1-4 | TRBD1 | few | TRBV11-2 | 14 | CASSLTGFNEKLLF | TGTGCCAGCAGCCTGACAGGGTTTAATGAAAAACTGCTTTTT
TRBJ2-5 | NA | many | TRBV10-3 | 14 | CAISDRGKGETQYF | TGTGCCATCAGTGATAGGGGGAAAGGCGAGACCCAGTACTTC
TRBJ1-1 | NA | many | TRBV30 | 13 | CAWSGEVNTEAFF | TGTGCCTGGAGTGGTGAAGTGAACACTGAAGCTTTCTTT
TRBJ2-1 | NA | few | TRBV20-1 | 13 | CSARTSAYNEQFF | TGCAGTGCTAGGACTTCCGCCTACAATGAGCAGTTCTTC
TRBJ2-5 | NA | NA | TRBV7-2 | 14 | CASSLEGPLATQYF | TGTGCCAGCAGCTTAGAGGGACCGCTGGCGACCCAGTACTTC
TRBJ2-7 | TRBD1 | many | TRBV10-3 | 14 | CAISAGTGVYEQYF | TGTGCCATCAGTGCCGGGACAGGGGTCTACGAGCAGTACTTC
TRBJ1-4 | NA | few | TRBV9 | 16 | CASSKHLGAGEEKLFF | TGTGCCAGCAGCAAACACCTGGGGGCCGGAGAGGAAAAACTGTTTTTT
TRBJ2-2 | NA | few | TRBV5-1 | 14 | CASSLALNLGELFF | TGCGCCAGCAGCTTGGCACTTAATCTCGGGGAGCTGTTTTTT
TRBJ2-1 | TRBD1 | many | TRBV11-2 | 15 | CASAADREPYNEQFF | TGTGCCAGCGCGGCAGACAGGGAACCCTACAATGAGCAGTTCTTC
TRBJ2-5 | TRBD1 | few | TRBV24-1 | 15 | CATSAGTGGKETQYF | TGTGCCACCAGTGCCGGGACAGGGGGGAAAGAGACCCAGTACTTC
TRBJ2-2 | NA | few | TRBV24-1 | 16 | CATSELGWPSIGELFF | TGTGCCACCAGTGAACTAGGTTGGCCTTCTATCGGGGAGCTGTTTTTT
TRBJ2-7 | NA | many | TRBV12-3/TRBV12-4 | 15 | CASRKDGGPSYEQYF | TGTGCCAGCAGAAAGGACGGAGGTCCCTCCTACGAGCAGTACTTC